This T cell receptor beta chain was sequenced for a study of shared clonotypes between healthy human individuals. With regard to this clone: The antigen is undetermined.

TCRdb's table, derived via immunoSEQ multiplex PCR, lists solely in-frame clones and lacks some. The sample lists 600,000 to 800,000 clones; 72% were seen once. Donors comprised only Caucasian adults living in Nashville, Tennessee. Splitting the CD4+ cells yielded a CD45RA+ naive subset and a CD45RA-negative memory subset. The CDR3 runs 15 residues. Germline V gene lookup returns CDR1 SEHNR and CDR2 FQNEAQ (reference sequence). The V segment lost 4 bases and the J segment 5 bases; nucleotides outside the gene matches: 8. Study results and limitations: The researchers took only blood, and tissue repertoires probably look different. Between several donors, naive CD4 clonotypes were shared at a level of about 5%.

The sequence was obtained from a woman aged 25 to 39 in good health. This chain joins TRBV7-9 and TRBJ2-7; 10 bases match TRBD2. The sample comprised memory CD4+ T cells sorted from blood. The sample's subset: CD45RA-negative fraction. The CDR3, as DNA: TGTGCCAGCAGCTGGCTAGCGGGGGCGCGGGACGAGCAGTACTTC. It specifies CASSWLAGARDEQYF.